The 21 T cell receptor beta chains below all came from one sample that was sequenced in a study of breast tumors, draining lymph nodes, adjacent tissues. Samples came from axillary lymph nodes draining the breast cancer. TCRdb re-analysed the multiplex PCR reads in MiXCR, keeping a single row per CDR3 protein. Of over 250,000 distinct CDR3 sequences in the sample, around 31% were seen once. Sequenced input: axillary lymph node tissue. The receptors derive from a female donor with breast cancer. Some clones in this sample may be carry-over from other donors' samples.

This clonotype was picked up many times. CDR3 region: CSARALGTQARYEQYF. The DNA for the CDR3 is TGCAGTGCTAGAGCCCTCGGGACACAAGCCCGCTACGAGCAGTACTTC. J is TRBJ2-7 and V is TRBV20-1; tentatively, D is TRBD1 (6 bases). From germline, CDR1 is DFQATT and CDR2 SNEGSKA (reference sequence). V lost 1 base and J lost 3, with 19 bases in between. CDR3 size: 16 residues.

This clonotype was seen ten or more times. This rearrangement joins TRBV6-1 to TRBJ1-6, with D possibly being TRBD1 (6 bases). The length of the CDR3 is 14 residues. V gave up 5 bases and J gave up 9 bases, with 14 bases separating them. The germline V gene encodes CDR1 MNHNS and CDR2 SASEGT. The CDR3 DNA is TGTGCCAGCAGTACGCGACAGGCGGGTTCACCCCTCCACTTT. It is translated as CASSTRQAGSPLHF.

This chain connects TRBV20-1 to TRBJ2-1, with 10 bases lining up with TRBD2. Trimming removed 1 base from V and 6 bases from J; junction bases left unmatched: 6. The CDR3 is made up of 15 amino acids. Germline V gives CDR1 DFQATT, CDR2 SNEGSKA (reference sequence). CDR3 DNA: TGCAGTGCTAGAGCAGGTAGCGGGAGGATCAATGAGCAGTTCTTC. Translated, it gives CSARAGSGRINEQFF.

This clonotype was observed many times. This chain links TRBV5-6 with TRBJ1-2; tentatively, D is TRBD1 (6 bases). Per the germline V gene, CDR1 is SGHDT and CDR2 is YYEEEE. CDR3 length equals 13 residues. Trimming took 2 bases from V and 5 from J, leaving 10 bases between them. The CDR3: CASSFVRGYGYTF. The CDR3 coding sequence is TGTGCCAGCAGCTTTGTCAGGGGATATGGCTACACCTTC.

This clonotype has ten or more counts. CDR3 loop: CSARGAEETQYF. The CDR3 DNA sequence: TGCAGTGCTAGGGGAGCGGAAGAGACCCAGTACTTC. V and J are TRBV20-1 and TRBJ2-5, with D perhaps TRBD2 (5 bases). CDR3 length equals 12 residues. CDR1 DFQATT and CDR2 SNEGSKA come from the germline V gene (reference sequence). V lost 3 bases and J 3 bases, leaving 8 bases between the germline ends.

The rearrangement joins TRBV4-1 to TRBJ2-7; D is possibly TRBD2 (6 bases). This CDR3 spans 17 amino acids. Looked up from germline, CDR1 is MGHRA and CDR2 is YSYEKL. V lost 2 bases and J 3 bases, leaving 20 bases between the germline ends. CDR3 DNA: TGCGCCAGCAGCCAATTCACGGGAGTCGTAAGTTTCTACGAGCAGTACTTC. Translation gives CASSQFTGVVSFYEQYF.

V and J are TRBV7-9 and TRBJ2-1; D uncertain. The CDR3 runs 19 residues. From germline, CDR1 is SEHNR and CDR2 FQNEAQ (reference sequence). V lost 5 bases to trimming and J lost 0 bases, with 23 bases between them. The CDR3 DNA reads TGTGCCAGCAGCCCCTACGCTCGACCTGGTGGGAACTCCTACAATGAGCAGTTCTTC. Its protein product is CASSPYARPGGNSYNEQFF.

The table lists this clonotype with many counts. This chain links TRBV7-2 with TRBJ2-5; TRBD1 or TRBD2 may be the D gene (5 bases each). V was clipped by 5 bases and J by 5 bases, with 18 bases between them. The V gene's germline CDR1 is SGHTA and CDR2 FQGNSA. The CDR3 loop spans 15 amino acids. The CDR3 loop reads CASSPSGSRGETQYF. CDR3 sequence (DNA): TGTGCCAGCAGCCCCTCAGGGAGTAGGGGTGAGACCCAGTACTTC.

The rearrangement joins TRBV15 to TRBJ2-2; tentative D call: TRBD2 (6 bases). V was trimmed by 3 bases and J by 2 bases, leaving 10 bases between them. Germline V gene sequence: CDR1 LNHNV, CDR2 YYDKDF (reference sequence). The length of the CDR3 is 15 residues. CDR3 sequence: CATSSLGLNTGELFF. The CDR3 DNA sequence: TGTGCCACCAGCAGCTTGGGACTTAACACCGGGGAGCTGTTTTTT. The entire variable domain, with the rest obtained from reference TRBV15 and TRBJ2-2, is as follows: DAMVIQNPRYQVTQFGKPVTLSCSQTLNHNVMYWYQQKSSQAPKLLFHYYDKDFNNEADTPDNFQSRRPNTSFCFLDIRSPGLGDTAMYLCATSSLGLNTGELFFGEGSRLTVL.

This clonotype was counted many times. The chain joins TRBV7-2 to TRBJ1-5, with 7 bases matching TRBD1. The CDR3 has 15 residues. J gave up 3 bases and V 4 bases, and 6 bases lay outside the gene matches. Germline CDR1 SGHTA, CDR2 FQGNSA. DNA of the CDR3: TGTGCCAGCAGCTCCTTGACAGGGAACAATCAGCCCCAGCATTTT. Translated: CASSSLTGNNQPQHF.

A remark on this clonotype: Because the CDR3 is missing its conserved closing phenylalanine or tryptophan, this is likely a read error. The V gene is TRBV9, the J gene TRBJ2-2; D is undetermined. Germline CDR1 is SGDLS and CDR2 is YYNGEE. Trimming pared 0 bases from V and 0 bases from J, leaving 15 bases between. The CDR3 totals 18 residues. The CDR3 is CASSVDGRIHANTGELFT. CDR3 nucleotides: TGTGCCAGCAGCGTAGACGGCAGGATTCATGCGAACACCGGGGAGCTGTTTACA.

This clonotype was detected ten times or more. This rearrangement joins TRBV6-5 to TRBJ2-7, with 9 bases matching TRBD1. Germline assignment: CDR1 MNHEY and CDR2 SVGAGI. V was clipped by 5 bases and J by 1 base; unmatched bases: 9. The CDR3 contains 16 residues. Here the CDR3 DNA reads TGTGCCAGCAGTCCCGGGACAGGGATACTGTCCTACGAGCAGTACTTC. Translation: CASSPGTGILSYEQYF.

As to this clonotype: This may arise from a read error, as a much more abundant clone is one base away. The DNA of the CDR3 is TGCAGTGCTCAAGACCCCATCAATGAGCAGTTCTTC. Translating gives CSAQDPINEQFF. This rearrangement joins TRBV20-1 to TRBJ2-1; unclear D gene. V shed 5 bases and J shed 6 bases, with 11 bases lying between them. Germline assignment: CDR1 DFQATT and CDR2 SNEGSKA (reference sequence). This CDR3 has 12 amino acids.

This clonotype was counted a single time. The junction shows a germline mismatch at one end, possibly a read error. Here the CDR3 reads CATSDLTASADTQYF. The CDR3 DNA sequence: TGTGCCACCAGTGATTTAACGGCAAGCGCAGATACGCAGTACTTT. The chain has TRBV24-1 and TRBJ2-3; D remains ambiguous. The CDR3 extends over 15 amino acids. Germline V gives CDR1 KGHDR, CDR2 SFDVKD.

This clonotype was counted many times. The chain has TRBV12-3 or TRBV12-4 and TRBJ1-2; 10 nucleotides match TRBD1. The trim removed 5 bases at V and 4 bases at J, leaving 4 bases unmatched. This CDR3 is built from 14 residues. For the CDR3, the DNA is TGTGCCAGCAGTGCGGACAGGGGGATCTATGGCTACACCTTC. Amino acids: CASSADRGIYGYTF.

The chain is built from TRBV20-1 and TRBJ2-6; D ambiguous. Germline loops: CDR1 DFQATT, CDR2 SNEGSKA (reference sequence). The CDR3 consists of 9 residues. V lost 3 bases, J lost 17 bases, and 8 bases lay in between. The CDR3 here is CSARGSLTF. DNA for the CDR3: TGCAGTGCTAGGGGGTCCTTGACTTTC.

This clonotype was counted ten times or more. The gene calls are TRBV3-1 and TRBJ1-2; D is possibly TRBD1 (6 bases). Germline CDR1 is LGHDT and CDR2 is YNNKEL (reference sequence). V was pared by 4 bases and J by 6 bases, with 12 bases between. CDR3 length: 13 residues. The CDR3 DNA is TGTGCCAGCAGCCGCGCAGGGGAGGATGGCTACACCTTC. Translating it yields CASSRAGEDGYTF.

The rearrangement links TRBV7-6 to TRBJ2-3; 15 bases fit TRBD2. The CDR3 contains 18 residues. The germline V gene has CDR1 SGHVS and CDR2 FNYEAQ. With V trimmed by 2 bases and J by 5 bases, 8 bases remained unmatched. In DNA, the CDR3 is TGTGCCAGCAGCTTAAGGCGGACTAGCGGGAGGGCTGGAGATACGCAGTATTTT. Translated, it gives CASSLRRTSGRAGDTQYF.

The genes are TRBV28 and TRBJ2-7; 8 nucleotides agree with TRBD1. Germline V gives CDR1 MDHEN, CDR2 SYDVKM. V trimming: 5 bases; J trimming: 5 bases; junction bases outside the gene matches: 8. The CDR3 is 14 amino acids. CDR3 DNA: TGTGCCAGCAGTCCCCCAGGGGGCTGGGACGAGCAGTACTTC. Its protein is CASSPPGGWDEQYF.

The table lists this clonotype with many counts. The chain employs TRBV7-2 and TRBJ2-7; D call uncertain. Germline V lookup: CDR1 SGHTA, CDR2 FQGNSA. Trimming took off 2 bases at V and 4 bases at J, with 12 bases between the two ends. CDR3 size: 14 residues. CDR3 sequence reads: CTSSLNRASYEQYF. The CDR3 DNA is TGTACCAGCAGCTTAAACCGGGCGTCATACGAGCAGTACTTC.

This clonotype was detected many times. The CDR3 reads CATSDSNYGYTF. As DNA, the CDR3 is TGTGCCACCAGTGACAGTAACTATGGCTACACCTTC. The chain couples TRBV24-1 to TRBJ1-2; D unresolved. The germline V and J ends were trimmed by 4 bases and 1 base, with 3 bases remaining between them. Germline assignment: CDR1 KGHDR and CDR2 SFDVKD. This CDR3 spans 12 amino acids.